The clone carrying this T cell receptor beta chain was observed a single time. These data come from a study of shared clonotypes between healthy human individuals. Study at large: The study used three CD4 naive, three CD4 memory, two CD8 naive and one CD8 memory plate per donor.

Sequencing used immunoSEQ multiplex PCR; TCRdb keeps in-frame clones, though not all of them. The table includes about 2.4 million clones, 80% to 95% detected once. Per germline, CDR1 MNHEY and CDR2 SVGAGI. V lost 5 bases and J lost 7, with 17 bases in between. This CDR3 spans 14 amino acids. V usage is TRBV6-5 and J usage is TRBJ1-2, with D tentatively TRBD1 (6 bases). The sequenced sample was naive CD4+ T cells from PBMCs. Indicated subset: CD45RA+ positively selected. This TCR was recovered from a man younger than 35 in good health. Some clones in this sample may be carry-over from other donors' samples. In DNA form, the CDR3 reads TGTGCCAGCAGTCCCGGACGGACAGTTGGTGGCTACACCTTC. Encoded protein: CASSPGRTVGGYTF.